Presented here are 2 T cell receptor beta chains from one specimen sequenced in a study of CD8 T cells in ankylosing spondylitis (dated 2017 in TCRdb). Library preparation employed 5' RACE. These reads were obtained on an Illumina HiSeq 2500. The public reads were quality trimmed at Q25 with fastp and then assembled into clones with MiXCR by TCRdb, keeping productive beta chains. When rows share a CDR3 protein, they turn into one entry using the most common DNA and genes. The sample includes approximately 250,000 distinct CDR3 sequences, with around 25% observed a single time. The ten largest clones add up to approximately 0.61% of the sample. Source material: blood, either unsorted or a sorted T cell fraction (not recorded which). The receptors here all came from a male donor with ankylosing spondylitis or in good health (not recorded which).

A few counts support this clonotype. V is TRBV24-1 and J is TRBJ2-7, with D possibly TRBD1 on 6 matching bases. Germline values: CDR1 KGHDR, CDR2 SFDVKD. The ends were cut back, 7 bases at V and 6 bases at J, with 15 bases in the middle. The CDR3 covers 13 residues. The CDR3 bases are TGTGCCACCAGGACTGCAGGGGCCGGCGAGCAGTACTTC. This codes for CATRTAGAGEQYF.

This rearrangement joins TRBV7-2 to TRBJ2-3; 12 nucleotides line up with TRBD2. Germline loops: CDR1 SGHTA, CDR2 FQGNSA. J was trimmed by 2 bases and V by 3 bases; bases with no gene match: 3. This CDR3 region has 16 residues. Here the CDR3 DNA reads TGTGCCAGCAGCTTCCGACTAGCGGGGGTCACAGATACGCAGTATTTT. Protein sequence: CASSFRLAGVTDTQYF.